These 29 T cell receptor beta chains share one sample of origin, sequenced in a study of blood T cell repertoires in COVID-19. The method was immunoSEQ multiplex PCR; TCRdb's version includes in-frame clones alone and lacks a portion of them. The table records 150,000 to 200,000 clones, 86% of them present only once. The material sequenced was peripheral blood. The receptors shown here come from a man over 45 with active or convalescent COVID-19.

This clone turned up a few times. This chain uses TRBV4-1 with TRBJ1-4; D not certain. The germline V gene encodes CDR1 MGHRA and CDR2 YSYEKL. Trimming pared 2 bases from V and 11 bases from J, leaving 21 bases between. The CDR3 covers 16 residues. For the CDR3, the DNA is TGCGCCAGCAGCCAAATAGATATGGGGTTCGCGGGTAAACTGTTTTTT. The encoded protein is CASSQIDMGFAGKLFF.

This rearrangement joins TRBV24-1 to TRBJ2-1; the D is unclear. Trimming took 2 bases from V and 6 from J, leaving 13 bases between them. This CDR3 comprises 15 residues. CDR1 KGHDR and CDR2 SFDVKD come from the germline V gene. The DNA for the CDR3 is TGTGCCACCAGTGATTACCAGAATTTACGCAATGAGCAGTTCTTC. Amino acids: CATSDYQNLRNEQFF.

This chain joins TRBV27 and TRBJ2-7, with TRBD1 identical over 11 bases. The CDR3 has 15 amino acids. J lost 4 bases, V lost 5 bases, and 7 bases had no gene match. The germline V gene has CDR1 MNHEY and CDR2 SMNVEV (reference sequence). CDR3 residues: CASSRGQGVLYEQYF. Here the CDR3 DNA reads TGTGCCAGCAGTAGGGGACAGGGGGTTTTGTACGAGCAGTACTTC.

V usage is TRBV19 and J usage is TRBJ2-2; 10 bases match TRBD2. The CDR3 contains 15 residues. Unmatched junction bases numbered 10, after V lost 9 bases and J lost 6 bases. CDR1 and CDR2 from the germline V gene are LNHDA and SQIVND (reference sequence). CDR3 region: CASNPAGGSAGELFF. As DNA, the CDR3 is TGTGCCAGCAACCCAGCGGGAGGGAGCGCCGGGGAGCTGTTTTTT.

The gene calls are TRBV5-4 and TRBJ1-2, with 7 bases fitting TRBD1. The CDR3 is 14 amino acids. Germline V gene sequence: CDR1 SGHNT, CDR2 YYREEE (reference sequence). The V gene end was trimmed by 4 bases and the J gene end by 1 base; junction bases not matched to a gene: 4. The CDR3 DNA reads TGTGCCAGCAGCCCCGGACAGGATAACTATGGCTACACCTTC. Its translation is CASSPGQDNYGYTF.

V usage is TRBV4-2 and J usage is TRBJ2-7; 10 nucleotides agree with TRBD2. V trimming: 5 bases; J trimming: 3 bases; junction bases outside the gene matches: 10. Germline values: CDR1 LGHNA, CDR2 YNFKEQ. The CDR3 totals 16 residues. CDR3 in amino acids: CASSAGLAPRLYEQYF. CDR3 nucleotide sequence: TGTGCCAGCAGCGCGGGACTAGCGCCGCGCCTCTACGAGCAGTACTTC.

Here the CDR3 reads CATSDSGTSGVDTQYF. CDR3 nucleotide sequence: TGTGCCACCAGTGATTCCGGGACTAGCGGGGTTGATACGCAGTATTTT. This chain joins TRBV24-1 and TRBJ2-3; TRBD2 aligns across 13 bases. V lost 2 bases to trimming and J lost 6 bases; unmatched junction nucleotides: 4. Germline CDR1 and CDR2: KGHDR and SFDVKD. The CDR3 runs to 16 residues.

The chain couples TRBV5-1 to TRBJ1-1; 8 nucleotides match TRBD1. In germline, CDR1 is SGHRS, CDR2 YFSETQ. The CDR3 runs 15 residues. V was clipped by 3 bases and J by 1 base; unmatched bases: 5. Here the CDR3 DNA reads TGCGCCAGCAGCTGGTCCGGACAGGGGAACACTGAAGCTTTCTTT. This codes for CASSWSGQGNTEAFF.

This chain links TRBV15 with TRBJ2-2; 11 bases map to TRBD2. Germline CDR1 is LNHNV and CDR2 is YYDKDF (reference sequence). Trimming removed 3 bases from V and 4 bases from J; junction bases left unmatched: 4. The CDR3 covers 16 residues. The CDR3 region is CATSSRLAGGTGELFF. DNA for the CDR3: TGTGCCACCAGCAGCAGGCTAGCGGGGGGCACCGGGGAGCTGTTTTTT.

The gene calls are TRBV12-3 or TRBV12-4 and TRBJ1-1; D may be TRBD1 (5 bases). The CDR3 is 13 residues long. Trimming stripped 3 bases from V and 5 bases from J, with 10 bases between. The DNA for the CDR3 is TGTGCCAGCAGTTTTGACAGTTTTACTGAAGCTTTCTTT. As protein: CASSFDSFTEAFF.

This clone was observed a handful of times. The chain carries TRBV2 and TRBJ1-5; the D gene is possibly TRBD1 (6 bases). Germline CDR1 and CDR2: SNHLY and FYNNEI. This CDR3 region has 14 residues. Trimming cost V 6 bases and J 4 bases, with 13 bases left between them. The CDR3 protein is CASRKGEGNQPQHF. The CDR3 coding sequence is TGTGCCAGCAGGAAGGGGGAAGGGAATCAGCCCCAGCATTTT.

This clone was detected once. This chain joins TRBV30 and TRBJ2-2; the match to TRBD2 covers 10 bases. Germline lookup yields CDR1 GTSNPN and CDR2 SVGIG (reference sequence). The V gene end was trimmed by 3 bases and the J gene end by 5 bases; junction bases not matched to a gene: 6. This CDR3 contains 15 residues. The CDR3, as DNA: TGTGCCTGGAGAATAAGCGGGAGGGATACCGGGGAGCTGTTTTTT. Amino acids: CAWRISGRDTGELFF.

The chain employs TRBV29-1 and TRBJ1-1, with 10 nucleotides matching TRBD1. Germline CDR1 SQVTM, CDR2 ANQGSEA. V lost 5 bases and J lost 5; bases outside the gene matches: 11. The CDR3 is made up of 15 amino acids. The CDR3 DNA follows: TGCAGCGTTCGAGGGGGACAGGGGAGGAATACTGAAGCTTTCTTT. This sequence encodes CSVRGGQGRNTEAFF.

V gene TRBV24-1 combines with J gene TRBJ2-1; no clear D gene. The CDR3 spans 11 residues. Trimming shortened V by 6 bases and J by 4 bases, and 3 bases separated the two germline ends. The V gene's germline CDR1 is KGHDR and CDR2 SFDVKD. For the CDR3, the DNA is TGTGCCACCAGTCTTTACAATGAGCAGTTCTTC. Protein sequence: CATSLYNEQFF.

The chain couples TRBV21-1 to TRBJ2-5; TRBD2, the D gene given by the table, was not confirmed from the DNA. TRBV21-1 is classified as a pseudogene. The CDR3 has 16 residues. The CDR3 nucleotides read TGTGCCAGCAGCAAACTCCCCGGGACTAGTCAAGAGACCCAGTACTTC. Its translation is CASSKLPGTSQETQYF.

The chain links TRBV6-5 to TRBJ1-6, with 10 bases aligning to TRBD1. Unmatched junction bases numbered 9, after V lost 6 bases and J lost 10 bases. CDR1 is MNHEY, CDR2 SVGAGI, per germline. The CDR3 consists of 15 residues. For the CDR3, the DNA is TGTGCCAGCAGGACGTCCGGGACAGGGGTGTCACCCCTCCACTTT. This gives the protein CASRTSGTGVSPLHF.

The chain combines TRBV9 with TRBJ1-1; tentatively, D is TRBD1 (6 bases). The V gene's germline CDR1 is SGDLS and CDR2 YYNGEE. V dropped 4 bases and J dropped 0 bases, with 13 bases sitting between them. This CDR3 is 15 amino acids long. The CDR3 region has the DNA TGTGCCAGCAGCCCAAGACAGGTCATGAACACTGAAGCTTTCTTT. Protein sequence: CASSPRQVMNTEAFF.

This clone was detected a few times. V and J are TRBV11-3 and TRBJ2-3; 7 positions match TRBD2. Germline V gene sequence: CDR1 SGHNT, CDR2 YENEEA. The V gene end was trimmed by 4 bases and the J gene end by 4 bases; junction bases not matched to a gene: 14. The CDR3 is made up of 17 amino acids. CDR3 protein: CASSSQRHSAGSDTQYF. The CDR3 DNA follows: TGTGCCAGCAGCTCACAACGACACTCAGCGGGATCAGATACGCAGTATTTT.

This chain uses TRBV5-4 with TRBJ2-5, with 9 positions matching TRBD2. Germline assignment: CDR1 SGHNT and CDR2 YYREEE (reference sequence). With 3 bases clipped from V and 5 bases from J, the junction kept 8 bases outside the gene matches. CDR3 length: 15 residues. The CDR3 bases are TGTGCCAGCAGCTCGGTTAGCGGGAGTGGTGAGACCCAGTACTTC. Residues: CASSSVSGSGETQYF.

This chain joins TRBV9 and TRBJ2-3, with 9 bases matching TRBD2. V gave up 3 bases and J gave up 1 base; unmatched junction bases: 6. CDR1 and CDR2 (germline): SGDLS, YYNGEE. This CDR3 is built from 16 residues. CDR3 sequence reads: CASSAMRLAGTDTQYF. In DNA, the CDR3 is TGTGCCAGCAGCGCCATGCGACTAGCGGGCACAGATACGCAGTATTTT.

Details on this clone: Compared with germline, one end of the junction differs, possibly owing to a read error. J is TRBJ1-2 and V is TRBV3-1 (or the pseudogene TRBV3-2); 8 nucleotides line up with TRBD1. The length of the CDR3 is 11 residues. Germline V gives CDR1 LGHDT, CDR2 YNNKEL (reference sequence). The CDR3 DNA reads TGTGCCAGCAGCCTATCTCGGGACAGGCGCTTC. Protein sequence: CASSLSRDRRF.

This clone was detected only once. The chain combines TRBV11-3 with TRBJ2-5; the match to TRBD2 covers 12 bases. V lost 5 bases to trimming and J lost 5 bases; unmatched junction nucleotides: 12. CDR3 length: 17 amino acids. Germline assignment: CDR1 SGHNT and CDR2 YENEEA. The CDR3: CASSLPPSGRAYETQYF. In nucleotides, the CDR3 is TGTGCCAGCAGCCTCCCCCCTAGCGGGAGGGCCTATGAGACCCAGTACTTC.

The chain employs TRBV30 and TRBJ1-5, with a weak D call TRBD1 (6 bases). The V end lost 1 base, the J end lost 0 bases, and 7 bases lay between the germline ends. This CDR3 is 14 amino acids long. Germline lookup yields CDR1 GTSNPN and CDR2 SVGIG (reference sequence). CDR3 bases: TGTGCCTGGAGTGGGACAGCTAGCAATCAGCCCCAGCATTTT. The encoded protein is CAWSGTASNQPQHF.

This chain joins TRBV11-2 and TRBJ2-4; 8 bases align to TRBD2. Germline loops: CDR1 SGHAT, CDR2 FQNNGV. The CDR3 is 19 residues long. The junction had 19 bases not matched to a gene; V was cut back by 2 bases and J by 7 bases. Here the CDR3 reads CASSLWGGTRASIRNIQYF. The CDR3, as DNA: TGTGCCAGCAGCTTATGGGGGGGGACTAGGGCTTCGATCCGGAACATTCAGTACTTC.

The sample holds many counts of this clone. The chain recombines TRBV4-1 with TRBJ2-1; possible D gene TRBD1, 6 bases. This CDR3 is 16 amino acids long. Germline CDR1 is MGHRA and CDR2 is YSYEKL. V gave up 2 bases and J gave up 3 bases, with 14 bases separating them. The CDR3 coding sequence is TGCGCCAGCAGCCAACCAGGGGCCGAACGCTACAATGAGCAGTTCTTC. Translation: CASSQPGAERYNEQFF.

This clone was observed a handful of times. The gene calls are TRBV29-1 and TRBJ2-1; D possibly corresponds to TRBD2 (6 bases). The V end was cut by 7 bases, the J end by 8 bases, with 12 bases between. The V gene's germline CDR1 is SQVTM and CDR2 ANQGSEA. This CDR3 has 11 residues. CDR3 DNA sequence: TGCAGCGGGGGTGAGCGGGATGAGCAGTTCTTC. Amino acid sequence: CSGGERDEQFF.

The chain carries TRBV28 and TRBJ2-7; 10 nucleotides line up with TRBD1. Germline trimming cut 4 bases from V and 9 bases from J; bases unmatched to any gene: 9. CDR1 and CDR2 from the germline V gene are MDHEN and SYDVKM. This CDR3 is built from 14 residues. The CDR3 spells CASSSTGTGDVQYF. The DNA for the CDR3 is TGTGCCAGCAGTTCTACCGGGACAGGGGATGTGCAGTACTTC.

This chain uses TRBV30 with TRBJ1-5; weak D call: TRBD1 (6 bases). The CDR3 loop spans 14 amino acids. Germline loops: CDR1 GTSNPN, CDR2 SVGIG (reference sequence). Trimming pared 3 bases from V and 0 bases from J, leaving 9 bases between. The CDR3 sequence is CAWRQGNSNQPQHF. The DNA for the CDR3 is TGTGCCTGGAGACAGGGCAATAGCAATCAGCCCCAGCATTTT.

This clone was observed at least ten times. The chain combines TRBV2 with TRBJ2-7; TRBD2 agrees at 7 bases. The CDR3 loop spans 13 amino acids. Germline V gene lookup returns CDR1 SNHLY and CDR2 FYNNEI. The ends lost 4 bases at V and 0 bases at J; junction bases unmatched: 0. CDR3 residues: CASSGGGSYEQYF. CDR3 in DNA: TGTGCCAGCAGTGGCGGGGGCTCCTACGAGCAGTACTTC.